This T cell receptor (beta chain) is drawn from a study of cytomegalovirus exposure and HLA in healthy donors. Broader study findings: A cluster of highly shared sequence variants was likely a sequencing artifact. The authors later found HLA-associated TCR beta chains more clonally expanded than equally common others.

These donors, healthy bone marrow donors, were studied. The ends lost 6 bases at V and 11 bases at J; junction bases unmatched: 8. The germline gives CDR1 MNHEY, CDR2 SVGAGI. The CDR3 length is 12 residues. The PCR made use of 60 Vbeta and 13 Jbeta primers. Sequencing was performed with immunoSEQ multiplex PCR; in TCRdb, only in-frame clones are kept and a portion is missing. This table has approximately 97,000 clones, approximately 80% appearing once. Concerning this clone itself: Its antigen is as yet unknown.

Sequencing input: PBMCs. The chain employs TRBV6-5 and TRBJ1-1; TRBD1 aligns across 8 bases. This receptor was obtained from a male donor in good health and CMV-seropositive. The CDR3 DNA follows: TGTGCCAGCAGACACGACAGGGGTCGTGCTTTCTTT. Amino acid sequence: CASRHDRGRAFF.